These 10 T cell receptor beta chains were all obtained from the same sample, sequenced in a study of CD4 T cells in relation to SARS-CoV-2 and coronaviruses. The repertoire was sequenced with immunoSEQ multiplex PCR; TCRdb's copy has only in-frame clones and lacks some. The table shows tens of thousands of clones, with approximately 85% occurring only once. The sequenced sample consisted of memory CD4+ T cells from PBMCs. All receptors come from an adult with COVID-19.

The chain is built from TRBV24-1 and TRBJ2-5; weak D call: TRBD2 (5 bases). V was clipped by 0 bases and J by 0 bases, with 7 bases between them. Germline V gene lookup returns CDR1 KGHDR and CDR2 SFDVKD. The CDR3 runs to 15 residues. The CDR3 protein is CATSDLRGNQETQYF. CDR3 nucleotides: TGTGCCACCAGTGATTTGCGAGGGAACCAAGAGACCCAGTACTTC.

The V and J genes are TRBV5-8 and TRBJ2-3; 10 bases match TRBD1. Trimming took 4 bases from V and 2 from J; bases not matched to a gene: 4. The CDR3 runs to 15 residues. Per germline, CDR1 SGHTS and CDR2 YDEGEE. The CDR3 nucleotides are TGTGCCAGCAGCGCGGACAGGGGGTCCACAGATACGCAGTATTTT. It is translated as CASSADRGSTDTQYF.

The rearrangement uses TRBV3-1 (or the pseudogene TRBV3-2) and TRBJ2-7; 16 nucleotides agree with TRBD2. Unmatched junction bases numbered 7, after V lost 8 bases and J lost 6 bases. This CDR3 has 15 amino acids. CDR1 and CDR2 from the germline V gene are LGHDT and YNNKEL (reference sequence). CDR3 in amino acids: CASGRGTSGRGEQYF. As DNA, the CDR3 is TGTGCCAGCGGAAGAGGGACTAGCGGGAGGGGCGAGCAGTACTTC.

This sequence joins TRBV5-4 and TRBJ1-4; 11 bases are shared with TRBD1. CDR3 length: 16 residues. The V segment lost 0 bases and the J segment 4 bases; nucleotides outside the gene matches: 2. From germline, CDR1 is SGHNT and CDR2 YYREEE (reference sequence). CDR3 in DNA: TGTGCCAGCAGCTTGGGGACAGGGGGCGGTAATGAAAAACTGTTTTTT. It yields the protein CASSLGTGGGNEKLFF.

In this sample, this clone turned up once. The chain couples TRBV3-1 (or the pseudogene TRBV3-2) to TRBJ2-7, with 8 bases that match TRBD2. With 2 bases clipped from V and 6 bases from J, the junction kept 9 bases outside the gene matches. Germline CDR1 LGHDT, CDR2 YNNKEL (reference sequence). This CDR3 is 15 amino acids long. The CDR3 is CASSQKGVAGSEQYF. The CDR3 DNA is TGTGCCAGCAGCCAAAAGGGCGTAGCGGGATCCGAGCAGTACTTC.

The rearrangement uses TRBV5-4 and TRBJ2-3; D gene unclear. Trimming stripped 0 bases from V and 1 base from J, with 12 bases between. CDR3 length: 16 amino acids. Germline CDR1 SGHNT, CDR2 YYREEE (reference sequence). CDR3 protein: CASSLEPSRGTDTQYF. CDR3 in DNA: TGTGCCAGCAGCTTGGAACCCTCCCGTGGCACAGATACGCAGTATTTT. Based on the CDR3 plus reference TRBV5-4 and TRBJ2-3, the full variable domain is ETGVTQSPTHLIKTRGQQVTLRCSSQSGHNTVSWYQQALGQGPQFIFQYYREEENGRGNFPPRFSGLQFPNYSSELNVNALELDDSALYLCASSLEPSRGTDTQYFGPGTRLTVL.

The chain joins TRBV30 to TRBJ1-2; D is ambiguous. The CDR3 totals 11 residues. CDR1 GTSNPN and CDR2 SVGIG come from the germline V gene (reference sequence). The V end lost 5 bases, the J end lost 8 bases, and 12 bases lay between the germline ends. The CDR3 DNA follows: TGTGCCTGGGGGAGGACCGGAGGCTACACCTTC. It encodes CAWGRTGGYTF.

This sequence joins TRBV12-3 or TRBV12-4 and TRBJ1-5, with D uncertain. The CDR3 runs 12 residues. V lost 3 bases to trimming and J lost 5 bases, with 5 bases between them. The CDR3 region is CASSLWDQPQHF. The CDR3, as DNA: TGTGCCAGCAGTTTGTGGGATCAGCCCCAGCATTTT.

The chain links TRBV18 to TRBJ2-7; TRBD1 matches at 8 bases. V trimming: 5 bases; J trimming: 3 bases; junction bases outside the gene matches: 9. CDR1 and CDR2 (germline): KGHSH, LQKENI. The CDR3 spans 15 residues. The CDR3 DNA sequence: TGTGCCAGCTCATACACTCAGGGGGCCTTCTACGAGCAGTACTTC. Protein: CASSYTQGAFYEQYF.

The rearrangement uses TRBV4-3 and TRBJ2-7; unclear D gene. The V and J ends lost 0 bases and 3 bases respectively, with 12 bases between them. The CDR3 sequence is 15 residues long. Germline V gene sequence: CDR1 LGHNA, CDR2 YSLEER. The CDR3 nucleotides are TGCGCCAGCAGCCAAGATGTATTAGGAGACTACGAGCAGTACTTC. Translated, it gives CASSQDVLGDYEQYF.